The 29 T cell receptor beta chains reported below all come from one sample, sequenced in a study of graft-versus-host responses after intestinal transplantation. Assay used: immunoSEQ multiplex PCR; TCRdb lists only in-frame clones, some missing. Found here are roughly 99,000 clones, 85% to 95% of them singletons; the top ten hold about 0.062%. The antigens for these receptors are not known. Sequenced material: unstimulated CD8+ T cells sorted from spleen or lymph node cells, taken before transplant. The source is a human donor who was the organ donor for an intestinal transplant.

The chain is built from TRBV19 and TRBJ2-7, with D tentatively TRBD1 (6 bases). V lost 7 bases, J lost 3 bases, and 16 bases lay in between. This CDR3 is built from 14 residues. Germline V gene data show CDR1 as LNHDA and CDR2 as SQIVND (reference sequence). This CDR3 is CASKMDSQGYEQYF. The DNA for the CDR3 is TGTGCCAGTAAGATGGACAGTCAAGGCTACGAGCAGTACTTC.

The chain links TRBV5-1 to TRBJ1-1; the match to TRBD1 covers 12 bases. The CDR3 extends over 15 amino acids. Trimming at V came to 4 bases and at J to 2 bases, leaving 3 bases not matched to a gene. CDR1 is SGHRS, CDR2 YFSETQ, per germline. CDR3 sequence (DNA): TGCGCCAGCAGCCCGGGACAGGGGGCAAACACTGAAGCTTTCTTT. It is translated as CASSPGQGANTEAFF.

V is TRBV11-2 and J is TRBJ2-5; 8 nucleotides match TRBD1. Trimming cost V 0 bases and J 5 bases; bases outside gene matches: 11. The CDR3 has 17 amino acids. Germline V gene data show CDR1 as SGHAT and CDR2 as FQNNGV. The CDR3 bases are TGTGCCAGCAGCTTAGAATCCCGGACAGGGTTTGATGAGACCCAGTACTTC. Translated: CASSLESRTGFDETQYF.

This clone has a handful of counts. This chain links TRBV6-5 with TRBJ2-7; D is unresolved. The CDR3 covers 14 residues. Trimming removed 5 bases at V and 6 bases at J, with 17 bases between. Germline V gives CDR1 MNHEY, CDR2 SVGAGI. The DNA for the CDR3 is TGTGCCAGCAGTGCCAACTCCTATAACTGCGAGCAGTACTTC. Translation: CASSANSYNCEQYF.

V usage is TRBV7-9 and J usage is TRBJ2-5; D possibly corresponds to TRBD1 (5 bases). Trimming cost V 4 bases and J 3 bases, with 12 bases left between them. This CDR3 comprises 14 residues. Germline lookup yields CDR1 SEHNR and CDR2 FQNEAQ (reference sequence). Written as DNA, the CDR3 is TGTGCCAGCAGCTCTCAGGGTTCAGAAGAGACCCAGTACTTC. Protein sequence: CASSSQGSEETQYF.

This sequence joins TRBV11-2 and TRBJ2-1; the match to TRBD2 covers 7 bases. In germline, CDR1 is SGHAT, CDR2 FQNNGV. This CDR3 comprises 13 residues. Trimming took 6 bases from V and 6 from J; bases not matched to a gene: 5. The CDR3 DNA sequence: TGTGCCAGCAGATTTGCGGGAGTCAATGAGCAGTTCTTC. Its protein is CASRFAGVNEQFF.

As DNA, the CDR3 is TGTGCCAGCAGCCCCCCGGGACTAGCGAAAGACATTCAGTACTTC. Translated, it gives CASSPPGLAKDIQYF. This chain links TRBV11-2 with TRBJ2-4; 10 nucleotides agree with TRBD2. The CDR3 is made up of 15 amino acids. V lost 5 bases to trimming and J lost 8 bases; unmatched junction nucleotides: 9. Germline V gene sequence: CDR1 SGHAT, CDR2 FQNNGV.

This chain connects TRBV9 to TRBJ2-1; 13 bases are a match to TRBD2. The ends lost 4 bases at V and 4 bases at J; junction bases unmatched: 20. The V gene's germline CDR1 is SGDLS and CDR2 YYNGEE. The CDR3 spans 21 residues. This CDR3 reads CASSPRPLGLAGDGEYNEQFF. In DNA, the CDR3 is TGTGCCAGCAGCCCCCGCCCCCTCGGACTAGCGGGAGATGGGGAATACAATGAGCAGTTCTTC. The complete variable domain, with remaining parts taken from reference TRBV9 and TRBJ2-1, reads DSGVTQTPKHLITATGQRVTLRCSPRSGDLSVYWYQQSLDQGLQFLIQYYNGEERAKGNILERFSAQQFPDLHSELNLSSLELGDSALYFCASSPRPLGLAGDGEYNEQFFGPGTRLTVL.

The V gene is TRBV25-1, the J gene TRBJ2-4, with unresolved D. Germline lookup yields CDR1 MGHDK and CDR2 SYGVNS. V was shortened by 3 bases and J by 0 bases, with 6 bases between the two germline ends. The CDR3 is 14 amino acids. In DNA form, the CDR3 reads TGTGCCAGCAGTGATGTACTAGCCAAAAACATTCAGTACTTC. Residues: CASSDVLAKNIQYF.

The V and J genes are TRBV9 and TRBJ2-1; TRBD2 agrees at 8 bases. V shed 0 bases, J shed 4 bases, and the junction held 3 bases outside the gene matches. This CDR3 comprises 15 residues. The germline V gene encodes CDR1 SGDLS and CDR2 YYNGEE. This CDR3 reads CASSVDGRAYNEQFF. CDR3 nucleotides: TGTGCCAGCAGCGTAGACGGGAGGGCTTACAATGAGCAGTTCTTC. The full variable domain, its missing parts supplied by reference TRBV9 and TRBJ2-1, is DSGVTQTPKHLITATGQRVTLRCSPRSGDLSVYWYQQSLDQGLQFLIQYYNGEERAKGNILERFSAQQFPDLHSELNLSSLELGDSALYFCASSVDGRAYNEQFFGPGTRLTVL.

The V call is TRBV27, the J call TRBJ2-2; TRBD2 aligns across 11 bases. The germline gives CDR1 MNHEY, CDR2 SMNVEV (reference sequence). With 5 bases clipped from V and 4 bases from J, the junction kept 9 bases outside the gene matches. The length of the CDR3 is 17 residues. The CDR3 bases are TGTGCCAGCAGTCGTGAAGGACTAGCGGGCCTCACCGGGGAGCTGTTTTTT. Protein: CASSREGLAGLTGELFF.

V usage is TRBV11-3 and J usage is TRBJ2-3; 11 positions agree with TRBD1. The V and J ends lost 3 bases and 6 bases, in that order; junction bases with no gene match: 14. The germline V gene encodes CDR1 SGHNT and CDR2 YENEEA. The CDR3 is 18 residues long. Here the CDR3 reads CASSFRGSGQGAADTQYF. In DNA form, the CDR3 reads TGTGCCAGCAGCTTTAGGGGAAGTGGACAGGGGGCAGCGGATACGCAGTATTTT.

The J gene is TRBJ1-2, the V gene TRBV27; 10 bases are a match to TRBD1. CDR3 size: 16 residues. Trimming at V came to 4 bases and at J to 1 base, leaving 6 bases not matched to a gene. The germline V gene has CDR1 MNHEY and CDR2 SMNVEV (reference sequence). The CDR3 DNA follows: TGTGCCAGCAGTTGGACAGGGGGTGGGGGTAACTATGGCTACACCTTC. Translating gives CASSWTGGGGNYGYTF.

The chain couples TRBV5-1 to TRBJ1-1, with D tentatively TRBD1 (5 bases). Per the germline V gene, CDR1 is SGHRS and CDR2 is YFSETQ. CDR3 length equals 18 residues. Trimming stripped 0 bases from V and 1 base from J, with 19 bases between. The CDR3 DNA is TGCGCCAGCAGCTTGGTTGACAGATATACACCCTCGAACACTGAAGCTTTCTTT. As protein: CASSLVDRYTPSNTEAFF.

The rearrangement links TRBV28 to TRBJ2-1; 9 positions match TRBD2. Trimming at V came to 3 bases and at J to 5 bases, leaving 14 bases not matched to a gene. This CDR3 comprises 18 residues. CDR1 MDHEN and CDR2 SYDVKM come from the germline V gene. The DNA for the CDR3 is TGTGCCAGCAGTTTCATACTAGCGGGCCCTACGCCGAACAATGAGCAGTTCTTC. It encodes CASSFILAGPTPNNEQFF.

The chain employs TRBV7-8 and TRBJ1-6; D may be TRBD1 (5 bases). The V end lost 5 bases, the J end lost 13 bases, and 21 bases lay between the germline ends. Germline-derived CDR1 and CDR2 are SGHVS and FQNEAQ. CDR3 length equals 15 residues. The CDR3 spells CASSVVRQGGRPLHF. As DNA, the CDR3 is TGTGCCAGCAGCGTGGTTCGGCAGGGAGGAAGGCCCCTCCACTTT.

CDR3 loop: CASSAHRETNYGYTF. The DNA for the CDR3 is TGTGCCAGCAGTGCCCACCGGGAGACTAACTATGGCTACACCTTC. The gene calls are TRBV6-4 and TRBJ1-2, with D hard to call. This CDR3 has 15 residues. The germline CDR1 and CDR2 sequences are MRHNA and SNTAGT. Trimming pared 4 bases from V and 0 bases from J, leaving 12 bases between.

V gene TRBV5-1 combines with J gene TRBJ1-2, with 7 nucleotides matching TRBD1. The CDR3 has 14 residues. Per the germline V gene, CDR1 is SGHRS and CDR2 is YFSETQ. V was clipped by 7 bases and J by 5 bases; unmatched bases: 11. The CDR3 sequence: CASATGEVLYGYTF. The CDR3, as DNA: TGCGCCAGCGCCACAGGGGAGGTTCTGTATGGCTACACCTTC.

This chain links TRBV30 with TRBJ1-1; D gene unclear. The germline gives CDR1 GTSNPN, CDR2 SVGIG (reference sequence). The CDR3 has 11 residues. Trimming took off 2 bases at V and 2 bases at J, with 3 bases between the two ends. The CDR3 region has the DNA TGTGCCTGGAGTCGTAACACTGAAGCTTTCTTT. Protein product: CAWSRNTEAFF.

V and J are TRBV5-8 and TRBJ1-4; 7 bases fit TRBD1. Trimming took 3 bases from V and 10 from J; bases not matched to a gene: 15. From germline, CDR1 is SGHTS and CDR2 YDEGEE. The CDR3 spans 16 residues. This CDR3 is CASSSPGTDGAGKLFF. Here the CDR3 DNA reads TGTGCCAGCAGCTCCCCCGGGACAGACGGGGCAGGAAAACTGTTTTTT.

The chain couples TRBV27 to TRBJ2-7, with 8 bases that match TRBD2. CDR3 size: 16 residues. The germline CDR1 and CDR2 sequences are MNHEY and SMNVEV (reference sequence). V lost 3 bases, J lost 7 bases, and 14 bases stayed unmatched. Written as DNA, the CDR3 is TGTGCCAGCAGTTTGCTTAGCGGGAACATCGGGTGGGAGCAGTACTTC. Its protein is CASSLLSGNIGWEQYF.

This clone was counted a single time. This rearrangement joins TRBV10-3 to TRBJ2-7; 7 positions match TRBD2. CDR3 size: 20 residues. The ends lost 4 bases at V and 1 base at J; junction bases unmatched: 22. The germline CDR1 and CDR2 sequences are ENHRY and SYGVKD. CDR3 amino acids: CAISGRPGSGIFYPSYEQYF. The DNA for the CDR3 is TGTGCCATCAGTGGACGCCCTGGAAGCGGGATCTTCTATCCTTCCTACGAGCAGTACTTC.

This clone was observed a handful of times. The chain couples TRBV4-1 to TRBJ2-1; TRBD2 agrees at 9 bases. V gave up 0 bases and J gave up 0 bases; unmatched junction bases: 18. The CDR3 extends over 22 amino acids. Per the germline V gene, CDR1 is MGHRA and CDR2 is YSYEKL. Here the CDR3 DNA reads TGCGCCAGCAGCCAAGATATTGACGCCGGTCTAGCGGGGTGGGTCTCCTACAATGAGCAGTTCTTC. This sequence encodes CASSQDIDAGLAGWVSYNEQFF.

The chain has TRBV6-1 and TRBJ1-2; D uncertain. Trimming took 4 bases from V and 4 from J, leaving 10 bases between them. This CDR3 spans 13 amino acids. In germline, CDR1 is MNHNS, CDR2 SASEGT. DNA for the CDR3: TGTGCCAGCAGTGTGGCAGGCTTCTATGGCTACACCTTC. Amino acid sequence: CASSVAGFYGYTF.

CDR3 loop: CASSEPSPPLAGGYEQYF. The CDR3 DNA reads TGTGCCAGCAGTGAACCAAGTCCCCCACTAGCGGGAGGCTACGAGCAGTACTTC. V gene TRBV2 combines with J gene TRBJ2-7, with 12 nucleotides matching TRBD2. Germline CDR1 reads SNHLY; CDR2 reads FYNNEI. J lost 3 bases, V lost 2 bases, and 11 bases had no gene match. This CDR3 region has 18 residues.

This chain links TRBV4-2 with TRBJ2-7; 11 bases agree with TRBD2. The CDR3 consists of 17 residues. J was trimmed by 2 bases and V by 0 bases; bases with no gene match: 6. CDR1 and CDR2 from the germline V gene are LGHNA and YNFKEQ. CDR3 DNA: TGTGCCAGCAGCCAAGAGAGCCGACTAGCGGGGACCTACGAGCAGTACTTC. Its translation: CASSQESRLAGTYEQYF.

The rearrangement uses TRBV27 and TRBJ2-5, with D perhaps matching TRBD2 (5 bases). The CDR3 runs 13 residues. Germline V gene lookup returns CDR1 MNHEY and CDR2 SMNVEV (reference sequence). The germline V and J ends were trimmed by 6 bases and 3 bases, with 11 bases remaining between them. The CDR3 bases are TGTGCCAGCAGGGGAGACTATGAAGAGACCCAGTACTTC. Translating it yields CASRGDYEETQYF.

The rearrangement links TRBV11-3 to TRBJ2-7; a weak D match, TRBD1 (6 bases). Per germline, CDR1 SGHNT and CDR2 YENEEA. The V and J ends lost 4 bases and 3 bases respectively, with 16 bases between them. The CDR3 totals 15 residues. As DNA, the CDR3 is TGTGCCAGCAGCTCTTCGTTGGGGGCTTACTACGAGCAGTACTTC. This codes for CASSSSLGAYYEQYF.

Comments on this clone: The same CDR3 arises from other DNA sequences in this sample as well. This rearrangement joins TRBV27 to TRBJ2-7; no clear D. The length of the CDR3 is 13 residues. The V gene's germline CDR1 is MNHEY and CDR2 SMNVEV (reference sequence). V lost 6 bases to trimming and J lost 3 bases, with 12 bases between them. CDR3 DNA sequence: TGTGCCAGCAGCCCCCGAACCGGCTACGAGCAGTACTTC. The encoded protein is CASSPRTGYEQYF.